These 3 T cell receptor beta chains were sequenced from one sample in a study of T-cell memory formation after mild COVID-19. TCRdb passed the 5' RACE reads through MiXCR, listing each CDR3 protein once. The sample lists about 360,000 distinct CDR3 sequences; roughly an eighth were seen once. The material sequenced was PBMCs or a T cell subset sorted from them (not recorded which). All receptors come from a man between 18 and 35 years old who had mild COVID-19 (a few samples of this study predate the infection). Cell type and time point are not known.

The V and J genes are TRBV5-1 and TRBJ2-1; 7 bases map to TRBD2. V was pared by 0 bases and J by 9 bases, with 3 bases of the junction left unmatched. This CDR3 contains 13 residues. Looked up from germline, CDR1 is SGHRS and CDR2 is YFSETQ. The CDR3 here is CASSLGEGTEQFF. The DNA of the CDR3 is TGCGCCAGCAGCTTGGGGGAGGGGACTGAGCAGTTCTTC.

By sample share, this clonotype is medium-sized (0.01 to 0.1%). The rearrangement links TRBV7-2 to TRBJ1-4, with unresolved D. Germline CDR1 SGHTA, CDR2 FQGNSA. V gave up 5 bases and J gave up 0 bases, with 16 bases separating them. The CDR3 is made up of 17 amino acids. The CDR3 loop is CASSPGGGRATNEKLFF. In DNA form, the CDR3 reads TGTGCCAGCAGCCCCGGCGGAGGGCGTGCAACTAATGAAAAACTGTTTTTT.

The chain links TRBV7-2 to TRBJ1-2, with D perhaps matching TRBD1 (6 bases). Germline V CDR1 and CDR2: SGHTA, FQGNSA. V lost 4 bases and J lost 8, with 23 bases in between. The CDR3 has 16 amino acids. In DNA form, the CDR3 reads TGTGCCAGCAGCTCGGACAGAACAACAACAAGGGGCGGCTACACCTTC. Protein: CASSSDRTTTRGGYTF. Based on the CDR3 plus reference TRBV7-2 and TRBJ1-2, the full variable domain is GAGVSQSPSNKVTEKGKDVELRCDPISGHTALYWYRQSLGQGLEFLIYFQGNSAPDKSGLPSDRFSAERTGGSVSTLTIQRTQQEDSAVYLCASSSDRTTTRGGYTFGSGTRLTVV.